The source of this TCR beta chain is a study of beta chain features in type 1 diabetes. Study details: What patients shared with healthy donors was a similar profile of age, gender and cell yields.

Of the isolated RNA, all was reverse transcribed, and so the sequenced material was expressed TCRB transcripts. Libraries were prepared by immunoSEQ multiplex PCR; TCRdb keeps only in-frame clonotypes and omits some of them. The sample carries around 260,000 clones, around 24% recorded once. This clone was seen more than once but under ten times. Its antigen is not identified. The collection from each donor was one heparinised blood draw averaging roughly 100 mL. Based on CD45RO/CCR7/CD25/CD127/CD95/CD27, CD4+ regulatory, stem cell-like memory, naive and central memory cells were sorted. Study conclusions and caveats: The study found moderately but significantly shorter TCRB CDR3s in all four CD4+ subsets of Type 1 diabetes patients. VDJ junctions from patients with type 1 diabetes contained fewer insertions and more deletions.

The CDR3 is made up of 13 amino acids. The V and J ends lost 4 bases and 5 bases respectively, with 10 bases between them. Germline CDR1 SGHRS, CDR2 YFSETQ. The sample taken for sequencing was naive CD4+ T cells from blood. This clonotype was obtained from a young woman with type 1 diabetes. The V gene is TRBV5-1, the J gene TRBJ2-1; possibly TRBD1 for D (5 bases). The CDR3 DNA follows: TGCGCCAGCAGCAGGGGCCCAGACAATGAGCAGTTCTTC. This encodes CASSRGPDNEQFF.